This passage covers 27 T cell receptor beta chains from one sample sequenced in a study of CD8 T cells in ankylosing spondylitis. TCRdb re-called the 5' RACE reads through MiXCR, storing one row per CDR3 protein. The sample contains 450,000 to 550,000 distinct CDR3 sequences, roughly 5% of which appear only once. Study results and caveats: Within ankylosing spondylitis blood, a TCR beta motif made up of roughly eight highly homologous variants appeared to be characteristic.

For these TCRs, the target antigens are not known. The sequencing sample was made of blood, either unsorted or a sorted T cell fraction (not recorded which). The origin of the receptors is a male donor with ankylosing spondylitis.

This clonotype was recorded at least ten times. The chain couples TRBV7-3 to TRBJ2-1; 13 bases align to TRBD2. The germline V gene has CDR1 SGHTA and CDR2 FQGTGA. Unmatched junction bases numbered 8, after V lost 5 bases and J lost 4 bases. The CDR3 runs to 17 residues. The CDR3 here is CASSMGPGLAGYNEQFF. The DNA for the CDR3 is TGTGCCAGCAGCATGGGTCCGGGACTAGCGGGGTACAATGAGCAGTTCTTC.

This clonotype was recorded many times. This chain links TRBV24-1 with TRBJ1-5; 8 bases align to TRBD1. V dropped 2 bases and J dropped 1; count of bases not matched to a gene: 3. The germline gives CDR1 KGHDR, CDR2 SFDVKD. The CDR3 has 16 amino acids. CDR3 protein: CATSDSRTGSNQPQHF. The CDR3, as DNA: TGTGCCACCAGTGATTCTAGGACAGGGAGCAATCAGCCCCAGCATTTT.

At least ten counts were recorded for this clonotype. This chain connects TRBV5-1 to TRBJ2-2; 7 bases fit TRBD2. V gave up 4 bases and J gave up 7 bases; unmatched junction bases: 13. CDR3 size: 16 residues. Per the germline V gene, CDR1 is SGHRS and CDR2 is YFSETQ. CDR3 sequence (DNA): TGCGCCAGCAGCCTACGTCCAGGGAGGGGTGACGGGGAGCTGTTTTTT. Its translation is CASSLRPGRGDGELFF.

This clonotype was detected ten times or more. V usage is TRBV5-1 and J usage is TRBJ2-2; TRBD2 matches at 11 bases. Germline loops: CDR1 SGHRS, CDR2 YFSETQ. CDR3 length equals 17 residues. With 1 base clipped from V and 2 bases from J, the junction kept 4 bases outside the gene matches. In nucleotides, the CDR3 is TGCGCCAGCAGCTTGATGGGACTAGCGGTAAACACCGGGGAGCTGTTTTTT. It is translated as CASSLMGLAVNTGELFF.

This clonotype was observed many times. The chain couples TRBV7-2 to TRBJ2-7; D is possibly TRBD1 (6 bases). V gave up 6 bases and J gave up 5 bases, with 14 bases separating them. This CDR3 comprises 13 residues. Germline V CDR1 and CDR2: SGHTA, FQGNSA. The CDR3 sequence: CASSNLRGNEQYF. The CDR3 coding sequence is TGTGCCAGCAGTAACTTAAGGGGGAACGAGCAGTACTTC. Based on the CDR3 plus reference TRBV7-2 and TRBJ2-7, the full variable domain is GAGVSQSPSNKVTEKGKDVELRCDPISGHTALYWYRQSLGQGLEFLIYFQGNSAPDKSGLPSDRFSAERTGGSVSTLTIQRTQQEDSAVYLCASSNLRGNEQYFGPGTRLTVT.

This clonotype appeared many times. This chain connects TRBV20-1 to TRBJ1-2, with 8 bases identical to TRBD1. The CDR3 consists of 13 residues. CDR1 and CDR2 (germline): DFQATT, SNEGSKA (reference sequence). The CDR3 DNA reads as TGCAGCCCCGAGACAGGGGTTGCCTATGGCTACACCTTC. This encodes CSPETGVAYGYTF.

At least ten counts were recorded for this clonotype. The chain has TRBV4-1 and TRBJ1-4; 7 bases agree with TRBD1. CDR1 and CDR2 from the germline V gene are MGHRA and YSYEKL. CDR3 length: 15 amino acids. V dropped 8 bases and J dropped 8; count of bases not matched to a gene: 14. As DNA, the CDR3 is TGCGCCAGCGGGAGAGAGGGGGCGGTAGGCGAAAAACTGTTTTTT. It encodes CASGREGAVGEKLFF.

This clonotype came up many times. The genes are TRBV10-3 and TRBJ2-7; no reliable D call. The germline CDR1 and CDR2 sequences are ENHRY and SYGVKD. The ends were cut back, 0 bases at V and 7 bases at J, with 4 bases in the middle. The CDR3 has 11 amino acids. For the CDR3, the DNA is TGTGCCATCAGTGAGTCGACGGAGCAGTACTTC. It encodes CAISESTEQYF.

This clonotype was seen only a few times. This sequence joins TRBV5-1 and TRBJ2-5; a weak D match, TRBD1 (6 bases). V shed 1 base and J shed 3 bases, with 10 bases lying between them. CDR1 is SGHRS and CDR2 is YFSETQ in the germline V gene. This CDR3 region has 14 residues. This CDR3 reads CASSLTGTEETQYF. CDR3 in DNA: TGCGCCAGCAGCTTGACAGGGACGGAAGAGACCCAGTACTTC.

This clonotype came up many times. V is TRBV5-1 and J is TRBJ2-1, with a weak D call TRBD1 (5 bases). V gave up 4 bases and J gave up 3 bases, with 14 bases separating them. Germline assignment: CDR1 SGHRS and CDR2 YFSETQ. The CDR3 consists of 15 residues. In DNA, the CDR3 is TGCGCCAGCAGCCTCGACAGTTCCCTCTACAATGAGCAGTTCTTC. Translated: CASSLDSSLYNEQFF.

This clonotype was counted at least ten times. The genes are TRBV6-5 and TRBJ2-1; the match to TRBD1 covers 10 bases. V lost 2 bases to trimming and J lost 7 bases; unmatched junction nucleotides: 5. Per the germline V gene, CDR1 is MNHEY and CDR2 is SVGAGI. The length of the CDR3 is 15 residues. The CDR3 region has the DNA TGTGCCAGCAGTTACCTCGGACAGGGGGGGAATGAGCAGTTCTTC. It codes for CASSYLGQGGNEQFF.

This clonotype was detected many times. The chain employs TRBV5-1 and TRBJ2-1, with 13 bases fitting TRBD2. The CDR3 runs 19 residues. J lost 1 base, V lost 1 base, and 8 bases had no gene match. CDR1 is SGHRS and CDR2 is YFSETQ in the germline V gene. This CDR3 is CASSLPRLAGGGSYNEQFF. For the CDR3, the DNA is TGCGCCAGCAGCTTGCCCCGACTAGCGGGAGGAGGTTCCTACAATGAGCAGTTCTTC.

CDR3 in amino acids: CSAGQGTYEQYF. DNA of the CDR3: TGCAGTGCTGGACAGGGTACCTACGAGCAGTACTTC. This chain joins TRBV20-1 and TRBJ2-7, with 8 bases identical to TRBD1. This CDR3 is 12 amino acids long. Looked up from germline, CDR1 is DFQATT and CDR2 is SNEGSKA (reference sequence). V dropped 5 bases and J dropped 2; count of bases not matched to a gene: 2.

This clonotype has ten or more counts. The V call is TRBV7-2, the J call TRBJ2-6; D gene ambiguous. Per the germline V gene, CDR1 is SGHTA and CDR2 is FQGNSA. V was shortened by 5 bases and J by 1 base, with 24 bases between the two germline ends. The CDR3 is 20 amino acids. This chain's CDR3 is CASSRSVGPTILSGANVLTF. In DNA, the CDR3 is TGTGCCAGCAGCCGGTCGGTCGGGCCTACAATCCTATCTGGGGCCAACGTCCTGACTTTC.

In its sample, this clonotype was seen many times. The chain couples TRBV30 to TRBJ2-1; D gene unclear. This CDR3 spans 13 amino acids. Trimming removed 8 bases at V and 8 bases at J, with 19 bases between. Germline V gives CDR1 GTSNPN, CDR2 SVGIG (reference sequence). CDR3 coding DNA: TGTGCCGGAACCTACGGGCGATGGGATGAGCAGTTCTTC. It encodes CAGTYGRWDEQFF.

This rearrangement joins TRBV5-6 to TRBJ2-7, with no clear D. V dropped 2 bases and J dropped 0 bases, with 9 bases sitting between them. CDR1 and CDR2 (germline): SGHDT, YYEEEE. The CDR3 totals 14 residues. CDR3: CASSFSPVSYEQYF. The DNA for the CDR3 is TGTGCCAGCAGCTTTTCCCCAGTCTCCTACGAGCAGTACTTC.

There are many counts of this clonotype. CDR3 coding DNA: TGTGCCAGCAGTTCAGGGGACACCTACGAGCAGTACTTC. It codes for CASSSGDTYEQYF. The V and J genes are TRBV12-3 or TRBV12-4 and TRBJ2-7; tentatively, D is TRBD1 (6 bases). V was pared by 4 bases and J by 2 bases, with 9 bases between. The length of the CDR3 is 13 residues.

The CDR3 loop reads CASSLFGGSGELFF. The DNA of the CDR3 is TGTGCCAGCAGTTTATTCGGGGGATCCGGGGAGCTGTTTTTT. V and J are TRBV27 and TRBJ2-2, with D possibly matching TRBD2 (6 bases). Germline CDR1 is MNHEY and CDR2 is SMNVEV (reference sequence). The CDR3 sequence is 14 residues long. Between the trimmed V and J ends, which lost 1 base and 6 bases, there was a span of 9 bases.

The chain employs TRBV27 and TRBJ2-3; D uncertain. The CDR3 runs to 15 residues. Germline V gives CDR1 MNHEY, CDR2 SMNVEV (reference sequence). Trimming removed 1 base from V and 0 bases from J, with 8 bases in between. In nucleotides, the CDR3 is TGTGCCAGCAGTTTATACCAGGAGAGCACAGATACGCAGTATTTT. It specifies CASSLYQESTDTQYF.

In its sample, this clonotype was seen many times. This chain links TRBV28 with TRBJ1-2; no firm D call. The V gene's germline CDR1 is MDHEN and CDR2 SYDVKM. The CDR3 loop spans 15 amino acids. The germline V and J ends were trimmed by 4 bases and 4 bases, with 16 bases remaining between them. The CDR3 loop is CASSSNWEVFYGYTF. CDR3 sequence (DNA): TGTGCCAGCAGTTCCAATTGGGAGGTTTTCTATGGCTACACCTTC.

This clonotype was recorded at least ten times. The V call is TRBV29-1, the J call TRBJ1-2, with 11 bases identical to TRBD1. The J segment lost 2 bases and the V segment lost 7 bases, leaving 9 bases of the junction unmatched. The V gene's germline CDR1 is SQVTM and CDR2 ANQGSEA. The CDR3 length is 15 residues. CDR3 coding DNA: TGCAGCGCCATTAAGGGACAGGGGGAGAACTATGGCTACACCTTC. Protein sequence: CSAIKGQGENYGYTF.

This clonotype has a count of ten or more. The rearrangement links TRBV18 to TRBJ2-1; the D gene is possibly TRBD2 (6 bases). This CDR3 is 14 amino acids long. Germline V gives CDR1 KGHSH, CDR2 LQKENI. V dropped 3 bases and J dropped 7 bases, with 13 bases sitting between them. The CDR3 DNA reads TGTGCCAGCTCACCCCGGGAGCCACTGAATGAGCAGTTCTTC. Translated: CASSPREPLNEQFF.

This clonotype showed up many times. This chain joins TRBV7-2 and TRBJ1-2; D not certain. This CDR3 is built from 13 residues. Germline V gene data show CDR1 as SGHTA and CDR2 as FQGNSA. V was pared by 5 bases and J by 6 bases, with 13 bases between. Here the CDR3 reads CASSPQTFNGYTF. The CDR3 coding sequence is TGTGCCAGCAGCCCCCAAACATTCAATGGCTACACCTTC.

The CDR3 is CASSPHGGRAGTDTQYF. The DNA of the CDR3 is TGTGCCAGCAGTCCCCACGGCGGGAGGGCCGGTACAGATACGCAGTATTTT. The chain combines TRBV12-3 or TRBV12-4 with TRBJ2-3, with 9 bases matching TRBD2. Trimming removed 5 bases from V and 3 bases from J; junction bases left unmatched: 12. The CDR3 extends over 17 amino acids.

The genes are TRBV4-3 and TRBJ1-2; D possibly corresponds to TRBD1 (6 bases). The CDR3 contains 17 residues. Germline loops: CDR1 LGHNA, CDR2 YSLEER. Trimming took 0 bases from V and 4 from J, leaving 18 bases between them. CDR3 sequence: CASSQDLAPRGGYGYTF. In DNA form, the CDR3 reads TGCGCCAGCAGCCAAGATCTCGCCCCGAGAGGGGGCTATGGCTACACCTTC.

This clonotype came up many times. The V and J genes are TRBV10-3 and TRBJ2-5; D remains ambiguous. Germline-derived CDR1 and CDR2 are ENHRY and SYGVKD. Trimming took off 0 bases at V and 5 bases at J, with 10 bases between the two ends. This CDR3 region has 14 residues. The DNA of the CDR3 is TGTGCCATCAGTGAGTCGGCTTTGGCGGAGACCCAGTACTTC. Its translation is CAISESALAETQYF.

This clonotype has more than one count but fewer than ten. CDR3 residues: CASSQETFKQYF. The CDR3 DNA reads as TGTGCCAGCAGCCAAGAGACCTTTAAGCAGTATTTT. The chain joins TRBV4-2 to TRBJ2-3; D remains ambiguous. The CDR3 extends over 12 amino acids. V lost 0 bases, J lost 11 bases, and 9 bases lay in between. Germline assignment: CDR1 LGHNA and CDR2 YNFKEQ.